This T cell receptor beta chain is drawn from a study of blood T cell repertoires in COVID-19 (dated by TCRdb to 2018 to 2021). Study-wide context: Samples from collaborators originated in the United States, Italy and Spain and spanned both the acute and convalescent phases of COVID-19. The prospective study material was composed of cDNA or gDNA derived from T cells, B-cell-depleted T cells, or PBMCs. Deeply sampled blood TCRbeta repertoires from subjects exposed to, actively infected with, or recovered from COVID-19 were included in the dataset. The repertoires were released in a freely available public database intended as a resource for research on the immune response to SARS-CoV-2. The samples were drawn from two sources: the first 160 participants of the ongoing ImmuneRACE study, and over 950 subjects contributed by 6 global collaborators. A de-identified subject ID, COVID-19 status, age in years and sex were almost always included in the sample metadata. Where available, HLA class I and class II types were taken from metadata supplied by the sample provider and were not determined by assay-based typing.

Overall study results and their limits: The quantity of clinical and demographic metadata differed by source and by participant and was supplied without curation.

Trimming takes 5 bases off V and 7 bases off J; junction bases not matched to a gene: 7. CDR1 MDHEN and CDR2 SYDVKM are derived from the germline V gene. The CDR3 contains 14 residues, cysteine and phenylalanine counted. Of all the DNA, just the CDR3 is kept, 42 bases in frame from base 1. The collaborating institutions used their own protocols to collect whole blood in K2EDTA tubes. For TCRbeta analysis, collaborator samples were shipped as frozen whole blood, as isolated PBMCs, or as DNA extracted from either sample type. TCRbeta CDR3 regions were amplified from genomic DNA using the immunoSEQ Assay, a bias-controlled multiplex PCR. The original pipeline was this. The number of nucleated cells in each sample was estimated by amplification of reference gene primers within the assay. To quantify the absolute abundance of each unique TCRbeta CDR3 rearrangement, sequence reads were collapsed and filtered. For each sample, productive Simpson clonality was calculated as the square root of Simpson's diversity index over productive rearrangements. TCRdb carries this immuneACCESS record with in-frame sequences only. Its versions omit some clonotypes, under half of them owing to an unresolved V gene in the studies checked, with the rest unexplained. D and trimming were read from the DNA, whereas the V and J calls and clone size are those reported in that table. Counted in this sample were some 61,000 clones; 80% to 90% of them appeared once. Of the sample, 7% to 8.5% falls within the top ten clones.

As to this clone: The antigen it recognizes is unknown. Nothing much larger sits one base from this clone, and base qualities are not available.

Sequenced input: peripheral blood. The sequence joins TRBV28 to TRBJ1-4; 7 middle bases align to TRBD1. This sequence originates from a man aged 25-45 years with acute or convalescent COVID-19. The nucleotide sequence reads as follows: TGTGCCAGCAGTCCTCCGGACAGGCCTGAAAAACTGTTTTTT. It codes for CASSPPDRPEKLFF. Supplemented by the reference TRBV28 and TRBJ1-4 proteins around the CDR3, the complete variable domain is DVKVTQSSRYLVKRTGEKVFLECVQDMDHENMFWYRQDPGLGLRLIYFSYDVKMKEKGDIPEGYSVSREKKERFSLILESASTNQTSMYLCASSPPDRPEKLFFGSGTQLSVL.